This passage covers 26 T cell receptor beta chains from one sample sequenced in a study of cytomegalovirus exposure and HLA in healthy donors. PCR involved 60 Vbeta and 13 Jbeta primers. The method was immunoSEQ multiplex PCR; TCRdb's version includes in-frame clones alone and lacks a portion of them. Found here are 150,000 to 200,000 clones, just over 75% of them singletons; the top ten hold around 1.9%. Material: PBMCs. The receptors come from a woman younger than 45 in good health and CMV-seropositive.

This clone was detected only once. The chain carries TRBV18 and TRBJ1-4, with D uncertain. With 2 bases removed from V and 5 bases from J, the gap between germline ends came to 6 bases. CDR3 size: 13 residues. Germline V CDR1 and CDR2: KGHSH, LQKENI. The CDR3 nucleotides read TGTGCCAGCTCACCAATGAGGAATGAAAAACTGTTTTTT. This encodes CASSPMRNEKLFF. The full variable domain, its missing parts supplied by reference TRBV18 and TRBJ1-4, is NAGVMQNPRHLVRRRGQEARLRCSPMKGHSHVYWYRQLPEEGLKFMVYLQKENIIDESGMPKERFSAEFPKEGPSILRIQQVVRGDSAAYFCASSPMRNEKLFFGSGTQLSVL.

The CDR3 loop reads CATTRTGEDGELFF. CDR3 nucleotides: TGTGCCACCACTCGAACAGGGGAGGACGGGGAGCTGTTTTTT. The chain carries TRBV28 and TRBJ2-2; maybe TRBD1 (7 bases). The CDR3 extends over 14 amino acids. Germline V CDR1 and CDR2: MDHEN, SYDVKM. V was trimmed by 10 bases and J by 7 bases, leaving 19 bases between them.

This clone has just one count. The chain is built from TRBV7-6 and TRBJ2-7, with TRBD2 matching over 8 bases. Germline CDR1 is SGHVS and CDR2 is FNYEAQ. This CDR3 is 16 amino acids long. V was pared by 1 base and J by 2 bases, with 7 bases of the junction left unmatched. The DNA for the CDR3 is TGTGCCAGCAGCTTAGAGGCGGGGGGCGTTACCTACGAGCAGTACTTC. Translating gives CASSLEAGGVTYEQYF. Filled out from reference TRBV7-6 and TRBJ2-7, the complete variable domain reads GAGVSQSPRYKVTKRGQDVALRCDPISGHVSLYWYRQALGQGPEFLTYFNYEAQQDKSGLPNDRFSAERPEGSISTLTIQRTEQRDSAMYRCASSLEAGGVTYEQYFGPGTRLTVT.

This CDR3 is CASSQGALDYGYTF. The CDR3 DNA follows: TGCGCCAGCAGCCAGGGGGCCCTGGACTATGGCTACACCTTC. The chain is built from TRBV4-3 and TRBJ1-2, with D possibly being TRBD1 (6 bases). Germline CDR1 is LGHNA and CDR2 is YSLEER. V lost 3 bases to trimming and J lost 3 bases, with 11 bases between them. The length of the CDR3 is 14 residues.

This clone has just a few counts. The chain couples TRBV27 to TRBJ1-5, with TRBD1 matching 11 bases. The CDR3 contains 14 residues. With V trimmed by 6 bases and J by 9 bases, 7 bases remained unmatched. From germline, CDR1 is MNHEY and CDR2 SMNVEV (reference sequence). CDR3 loop: CASRGGQGGWPQHF. The CDR3 coding sequence is TGTGCCAGCAGGGGGGGACAGGGGGGATGGCCCCAGCATTTT.

This clone came up a few times. The CDR3 sequence: CASSTGQGNTEAFF. The CDR3 DNA follows: TGTGCCAGTAGTACGGGACAGGGGAACACTGAAGCTTTCTTT. The V call is TRBV19, the J call TRBJ1-1; 9 nucleotides align to TRBD1. In germline, CDR1 is LNHDA, CDR2 SQIVND (reference sequence). The length of the CDR3 is 14 residues. V lost 4 bases to trimming and J lost 1 base; unmatched junction nucleotides: 1.

This chain connects TRBV29-1 to TRBJ2-7; D is ambiguous. The CDR3 totals 16 residues. With 2 bases removed from V and 0 bases from J, the gap between germline ends came to 17 bases. Germline CDR1 reads SQVTM; CDR2 reads ANQGSEA. The CDR3 sequence is CSVEFVGQWSSYEQYF. DNA for the CDR3: TGCAGCGTTGAATTTGTTGGTCAGTGGTCCTCCTACGAGCAGTACTTC.

This chain links TRBV28 with TRBJ1-2; D may be TRBD1 (5 bases). Trimming removed 7 bases from V and 8 bases from J, with 14 bases in between. The CDR3 has 12 amino acids. CDR1 is MDHEN and CDR2 is SYDVKM in the germline V gene. The CDR3 DNA reads TGTGCCAGCAATTCCCAGGGCGTGGGCTACACCTTC. Amino acids: CASNSQGVGYTF.

This clone came up a few times. The CDR3 nucleotides are TGTGCCAGCACTCAAAGGCCTCAGGGCCCTGAAGCTTTCTTT. It translates to CASTQRPQGPEAFF. The gene calls are TRBV6-5 and TRBJ1-1, with D maybe TRBD1 (5 bases). Trimming removed 7 bases at V and 6 bases at J, with 18 bases between. The V gene's germline CDR1 is MNHEY and CDR2 SVGAGI. The CDR3 contains 14 residues.

Concerning this clone: The sample has other DNA sequences that encode this CDR3 too. V usage is TRBV27 and J usage is TRBJ1-5; D perhaps matches TRBD1 (5 bases). In germline, CDR1 is MNHEY, CDR2 SMNVEV (reference sequence). V lost 5 bases and J 1 base, leaving 12 bases between the germline ends. The CDR3 covers 15 residues. The CDR3 DNA reads TGTGCCAGCAGTCTTAGTGGGGGGAGCAATCAGCCCCAGCATTTT. It specifies CASSLSGGSNQPQHF.

This chain joins TRBV6-1 and TRBJ2-7, with TRBD1 as a possible D gene (6 bases). CDR3 length: 14 residues. Trimming removed 3 bases from V and 7 bases from J, with 16 bases in between. In germline, CDR1 is MNHNS, CDR2 SASEGT. Here the CDR3 reads CASSEGTHTLEQYF. The DNA of the CDR3 is TGTGCCAGCAGTGAGGGGACACATACACTGGAGCAGTACTTC.

The chain uses TRBV4-1 and TRBJ2-5, with 9 bases lining up with TRBD1. The DNA matches TRBJ2-7 better at its end, which makes the J call doubtful. The CDR3 consists of 15 residues. The germline gives CDR1 MGHRA, CDR2 YSYEKL. The CDR3 protein is CASSQTGTGFYEQYF. In nucleotides, the CDR3 is TGCGCCAGCAGCCAAACCGGGACAGGGTTCTACGAGCAGTACTTC.

V usage is TRBV7-7 and J usage is TRBJ2-7, with 12 bases that match TRBD1. V dropped 1 base and J dropped 5; count of bases not matched to a gene: 6. Germline CDR1 SSHAT, CDR2 FNYEAQ (reference sequence). The CDR3 has 16 residues. CDR3 nucleotides: TGTGCCAGCAGCTTAGGGTTGGGACAGGGGGCCCACGAGCAGTACTTC. This sequence encodes CASSLGLGQGAHEQYF.

The chain uses TRBV7-9 and TRBJ2-5; D possibly corresponds to TRBD2 (5 bases). The CDR3 is made up of 15 amino acids. In germline, CDR1 is SEHNR, CDR2 FQNEAQ (reference sequence). The germline V and J ends were trimmed by 5 bases and 3 bases, with 16 bases remaining between them. CDR3 sequence: CASSPGDTGKETQYF. In DNA form, the CDR3 reads TGTGCCAGCAGCCCCGGGGATACGGGTAAAGAGACCCAGTACTTC.

Here the CDR3 DNA reads TGCGCCAGCAGCTTGACAGGGTCGGAGACCCAGTACTTC. The encoded protein is CASSLTGSETQYF. The chain couples TRBV5-1 to TRBJ2-5, with D possibly TRBD1 on 6 matching bases. This CDR3 is 13 amino acids long. From germline, CDR1 is SGHRS and CDR2 YFSETQ. The V gene lost 1 base and the J gene lost 5 bases, with 9 bases spanning the gap. Supplemented by reference TRBV5-1 and TRBJ2-5, the full variable domain reads KAGVTQTPRYLIKTRGQQVTLSCSPISGHRSVSWYQQTPGQGLQFLFEYFSETQRNKGNFPGRFSGRQFSNSRSEMNVSTLELGDSALYLCASSLTGSETQYFGPGTRLLVL.

The rearrangement uses TRBV27 and TRBJ2-1, with 7 bases matching TRBD1. The V gene end was trimmed by 5 bases and the J gene end by 5 bases; junction bases not matched to a gene: 6. CDR1 is MNHEY, CDR2 SMNVEV, per germline (reference sequence). The CDR3 consists of 14 residues. The CDR3 nucleotides read TGTGCCAGCAGTGCCTCCGGGACAGACAATGAGCAGTTCTTC. As protein: CASSASGTDNEQFF.

The chain is built from TRBV18 and TRBJ1-1, with 7 nucleotides matching TRBD1. Germline-derived CDR1 and CDR2 are KGHSH and LQKENI. The junction had 5 bases not matched to a gene; V was cut back by 3 bases and J by 4 bases. The CDR3 length is 14 residues. CDR3 bases: TGTGCCAGCTCACCGCAGACAGGGATCACTGAAGCTTTCTTT. This translates into CASSPQTGITEAFF.

The chain combines TRBV7-2 with TRBJ2-3, with D possibly TRBD1 on 5 matching bases. Deletions cut 3 bases from V and 0 bases from J, with 10 bases between. Germline lookup yields CDR1 SGHTA and CDR2 FQGNSA. The CDR3 has 15 residues. The DNA of the CDR3 is TGTGCCAGCAGCTTGGGCAGGGCTAGCACAGATACGCAGTATTTT. Protein: CASSLGRASTDTQYF.

V usage is TRBV5-4 and J usage is TRBJ1-1; D unresolved. This CDR3 is built from 17 residues. V shed 4 bases and J shed 0 bases, with 19 bases lying between them. From germline, CDR1 is SGHNT and CDR2 YYREEE (reference sequence). CDR3 loop: CASSPGSALPMNTEAFF. The CDR3 DNA is TGTGCCAGCAGCCCGGGGAGCGCTCTTCCCATGAACACTGAAGCTTTCTTT.

The CDR3 protein is CAWSDGVGIQPQHF. Written as DNA, the CDR3 is TGTGCCTGGAGTGACGGAGTGGGTATTCAGCCCCAGCATTTT. V and J are TRBV30 and TRBJ1-5; D remains unclear. The CDR3 length is 14 residues. The V end lost 1 base, the J end lost 6 bases, and 13 bases lay between the germline ends. CDR1 and CDR2 from the germline V gene are GTSNPN and SVGIG (reference sequence).

The chain uses TRBV7-2 and TRBJ2-3; the match to TRBD2 covers 12 bases. CDR3 length equals 16 residues. The germline V gene has CDR1 SGHTA and CDR2 FQGNSA. V was pared by 5 bases and J by 4 bases, with 7 bases of the junction left unmatched. The DNA of the CDR3 is TGTGCCAGCAGCCCTCAGACTAGCGGGAGTTCAGATACGCAGTATTTT. It encodes CASSPQTSGSSDTQYF.

This clone was detected a few times. The V and J genes are TRBV7-2 and TRBJ2-7, with TRBD2 identical over 7 bases. This CDR3 has 14 amino acids. V trimming: 3 bases; J trimming: 3 bases; junction bases outside the gene matches: 5. Germline values: CDR1 SGHTA, CDR2 FQGNSA. CDR3 in DNA: TGTGCCAGCAGCTTTCGTGGGGGGGACTACGAGCAGTACTTC. Protein sequence: CASSFRGGDYEQYF.

Only a few counts were recorded for this clone. The V gene is TRBV9, the J gene TRBJ1-1; tentative D call: TRBD1 (5 bases). The ends were cut back, 0 bases at V and 6 bases at J, with 15 bases in the middle. The CDR3 length is 15 residues. Per the germline V gene, CDR1 is SGDLS and CDR2 is YYNGEE. DNA for the CDR3: TGTGCCAGCAGCGTAGATCCGATTGGGGCGTCTGAAGCTTTCTTT. This codes for CASSVDPIGASEAFF.

The sample holds a few counts of this clone. The rearrangement joins TRBV15 to TRBJ2-7, with D perhaps matching TRBD2 (6 bases). CDR1 and CDR2 from the germline V gene are LNHNV and YYDKDF (reference sequence). V was trimmed by 3 bases and J by 3 bases, leaving 12 bases between them. CDR3 length equals 14 residues. The CDR3 DNA reads TGTGCCACCAGCAGGGCGGGACTGAACTACGAGCAGTACTTC. This translates into CATSRAGLNYEQYF.

This sequence joins TRBV29-1 and TRBJ1-5; perhaps TRBD1 as D (5 bases). Germline V gene sequence: CDR1 SQVTM, CDR2 ANQGSEA. The CDR3 contains 13 residues. The germline V and J ends were trimmed by 2 bases and 7 bases, with 12 bases remaining between them. The CDR3 here is CSVELGVGQPQHF. The CDR3 bases are TGCAGCGTTGAACTAGGGGTAGGCCAGCCCCAGCATTTT.

The J gene is TRBJ1-2, the V gene TRBV5-4; D ambiguous. This CDR3 contains 15 residues. Germline CDR1 reads SGHNT; CDR2 reads YYREEE (reference sequence). V was trimmed by 4 bases and J by 4 bases, leaving 17 bases between them. The CDR3 DNA follows: TGTGCCAGCAGCCGGGGTGGCGCGGAACCCTATGGCTACACCTTC. Its translation is CASSRGGAEPYGYTF.